The 4 T cell receptor beta chains listed next were all sequenced from one sample in a study of cytomegalovirus exposure and HLA in healthy donors. Vbeta (60) and Jbeta (13) primers were used in the PCR. Clones were sequenced by immunoSEQ multiplex PCR, and TCRdb holds only the in-frame ones, with some missing. The repertoire holds approximately 160,000 clones, with roughly 64% as singletons. The specimen was PBMCs. These receptors all come from a woman in her 30s in good health and CMV-seropositive.

In this sample, this clone turned up a few times. The chain couples TRBV6-1 to TRBJ1-1, with a possible D match to TRBD1 (5 bases). V lost 6 bases and J lost 0, with 14 bases in between. The CDR3 sequence is 15 residues long. The germline V gene has CDR1 MNHNS and CDR2 SASEGT. This chain's CDR3 is CASRVGGTMNTEAFF. The CDR3 bases are TGTGCCAGCAGGGTCGGGGGGACCATGAACACTGAAGCTTTCTTT.

This chain connects TRBV23-1 to TRBJ2-7; tentative D call: TRBD1 (5 bases). TRBV23-1 is an ORF for which the function is uncertain. With 8 bases removed from V and 0 bases from J, the gap between germline ends came to 11 bases. The CDR3 contains 13 residues. CDR3 in DNA: TGCGCCAGCGACAGCCCCGGCTCCTACGAGCAGTACTTC. Its translation is CASDSPGSYEQYF.

This sequence joins TRBV10-2 and TRBJ2-5, with 8 bases identical to TRBD2. The closer fit of TRBJ2-7 to the DNA end suggests the J call may be wrong. The germline CDR1 and CDR2 sequences are WSHSY and SAAADI. This CDR3 region has 17 residues. CDR3: CASSDPVGTSGSYEQYF. The CDR3 DNA reads TGCGCCAGCAGTGATCCAGTGGGTACTAGCGGCTCCTACGAGCAGTACTTC.

In this sample, this clone turned up a few times. The chain links TRBV7-8 to TRBJ2-2, with TRBD2 matching 9 bases. The trim removed 3 bases at V and 6 bases at J, leaving 14 bases unmatched. CDR1 is SGHVS and CDR2 is FQNEAQ in the germline V gene. This CDR3 is built from 18 residues. The CDR3 protein is CASSFRSLAGGPPGELFF. CDR3 bases: TGTGCCAGCAGCTTCAGGAGCTTGGCGGGGGGGCCCCCCGGGGAGCTGTTTTTT.